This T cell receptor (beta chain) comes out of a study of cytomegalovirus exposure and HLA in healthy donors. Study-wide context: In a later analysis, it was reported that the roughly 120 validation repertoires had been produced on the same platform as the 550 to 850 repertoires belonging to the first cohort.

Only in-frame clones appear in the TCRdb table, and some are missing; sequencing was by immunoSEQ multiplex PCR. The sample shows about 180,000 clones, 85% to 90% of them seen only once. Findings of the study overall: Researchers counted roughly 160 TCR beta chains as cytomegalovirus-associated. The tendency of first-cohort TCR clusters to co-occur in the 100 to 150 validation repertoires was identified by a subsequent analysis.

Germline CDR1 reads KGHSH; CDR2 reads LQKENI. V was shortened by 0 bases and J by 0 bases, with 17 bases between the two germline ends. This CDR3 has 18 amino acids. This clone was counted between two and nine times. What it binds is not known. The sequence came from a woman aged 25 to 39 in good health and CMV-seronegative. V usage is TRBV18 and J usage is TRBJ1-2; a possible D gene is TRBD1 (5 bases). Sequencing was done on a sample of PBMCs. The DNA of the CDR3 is TGTGCCAGCTCACCACCGTGGGGCAGGATCAAATCTAACTATGGCTACACCTTC. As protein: CASSPPWGRIKSNYGYTF.